The next 32 T cell receptor beta chains were all read from a single sample in a study of blood T cell repertoires in COVID-19. The method was immunoSEQ multiplex PCR; TCRdb's version includes in-frame clones alone and lacks a portion of them. The table records some 180,000 clones, about 80% of them present only once. Sequenced input: peripheral blood. The receptors stem from a woman aged 45-65 years with active or convalescent COVID-19.

The table lists this clone with a count of one. The gene calls are TRBV9 and TRBJ1-1; 10 bases are shared with TRBD1. Germline V gene sequence: CDR1 SGDLS, CDR2 YYNGEE. J gave up 4 bases and V 3 bases, and 3 bases lay outside the gene matches. There are 14 residues in the CDR3. CDR3 bases: TGTGCCAGCAGCGAGAGACAGGGGGCCACTGAAGCTTTCTTT. This sequence encodes CASSERQGATEAFF.

The chain links TRBV5-5 to TRBJ2-1; 10 bases map to TRBD2. The germline gives CDR1 SGHKS, CDR2 YYEKEE (reference sequence). The CDR3 has 15 residues. V lost 4 bases to trimming and J lost 4 bases; unmatched junction nucleotides: 5. CDR3 in DNA: TGTGCCAGCAGCCTCGGGACTAGCGAGTACAATGAGCAGTTCTTC. It specifies CASSLGTSEYNEQFF.

V is TRBV2 and J is TRBJ2-7, with D hard to call. The CDR3 length is 11 residues. Trimming removed 3 bases from V and 4 bases from J, with 4 bases in between. CDR1 is SNHLY and CDR2 is FYNNEI in the germline V gene. DNA of the CDR3: TGTGCCAGCAGTGACTTTTACGAGCAGTACTTC. Translation gives CASSDFYEQYF.

The genes are TRBV29-1 and TRBJ1-1, with 7 nucleotides matching TRBD1. The V gene's germline CDR1 is SQVTM and CDR2 ANQGSEA. Trimming removed 4 bases from V and 1 base from J; junction bases left unmatched: 3. The CDR3 contains 13 residues. The CDR3 DNA is TGCAGCGTTGTAAAGGGGGCGAACACTGAAGCTTTCTTT. Translating it yields CSVVKGANTEAFF.

J is TRBJ1-1 and V is TRBV6-5, with D hard to call. Trimming cost V 6 bases and J 7 bases, with 6 bases left between them. This CDR3 contains 10 residues. CDR1 is MNHEY and CDR2 is SVGAGI in the germline V gene. CDR3 protein: CASRRDEAFF. The CDR3 nucleotides read TGTGCCAGCAGGAGGGATGAAGCTTTCTTT.

This clone was detected only a few times. The CDR3 DNA sequence: TGTGCCAGCAGCCCCCCAGGGGTCGGCTATGGCTACACCTTC. Residues: CASSPPGVGYGYTF. This chain joins TRBV7-2 and TRBJ1-2, with D perhaps matching TRBD1 (6 bases). V lost 5 bases, J lost 4 bases, and 14 bases lay in between. Germline V gene sequence: CDR1 SGHTA, CDR2 FQGNSA. The CDR3 spans 14 residues.

The rearrangement links TRBV9 to TRBJ2-3; TRBD2 matches at 7 bases. In germline, CDR1 is SGDLS, CDR2 YYNGEE. Trimming at V came to 0 bases and at J to 0 bases, leaving 1 base not matched to a gene. This CDR3 spans 15 amino acids. Here the CDR3 reads CASSVGAGSTDTQYF. The CDR3 DNA follows: TGTGCCAGCAGCGTAGGAGCGGGGAGCACAGATACGCAGTATTTT.

The chain has TRBV6-5 and TRBJ1-2, with D tentatively TRBD1 (5 bases). V lost 6 bases to trimming and J lost 1 base, with 12 bases between them. The CDR3 loop spans 14 amino acids. CDR1 is MNHEY, CDR2 SVGAGI, per germline. CDR3 in amino acids: CASRAGLYNYGYTF. The CDR3 coding sequence is TGTGCCAGCAGGGCGGGACTTTATAACTATGGCTACACCTTC.

This sequence joins TRBV19 and TRBJ1-2, with 8 bases lining up with TRBD1. Germline values: CDR1 LNHDA, CDR2 SQIVND (reference sequence). CDR3 length: 14 residues. V trimming: 6 bases; J trimming: 4 bases; junction bases outside the gene matches: 7. The CDR3 reads CASRTQGAGYGYTF. In DNA, the CDR3 is TGTGCCAGTAGAACCCAGGGGGCTGGCTATGGCTACACCTTC.

CDR3 region: CASSLPDRGHGYTF. CDR3 DNA sequence: TGTGCCAGCAGCTTGCCGGACAGGGGGCATGGCTACACCTTC. The chain has TRBV5-8 and TRBJ1-2; 11 nucleotides line up with TRBD1. CDR3 size: 14 residues. V was clipped by 1 base and J by 6 bases; unmatched bases: 2. CDR1 and CDR2 from the germline V gene are SGHTS and YDEGEE.

The J gene is TRBJ2-3, the V gene TRBV5-4, with D possibly TRBD2 on 6 matching bases. CDR1 and CDR2 from the germline V gene are SGHNT and YYREEE (reference sequence). CDR3 length: 16 amino acids. With 1 base removed from V and 3 bases from J, the gap between germline ends came to 15 bases. CDR3 coding DNA: TGTGCCAGCAGCTTGCCCGGGCGGGGTGGGACAGATACGCAGTATTTT. This translates into CASSLPGRGGTDTQYF.

The chain recombines TRBV6-5 with TRBJ2-7; 8 nucleotides match TRBD2. CDR3 size: 15 residues. J was trimmed by 2 bases and V by 4 bases; bases with no gene match: 7. The germline V gene has CDR1 MNHEY and CDR2 SVGAGI. Written as DNA, the CDR3 is TGTGCCAGCAGTTTCAAGCGGGAGACCCCCTACGAGCAGTACTTC. Protein: CASSFKRETPYEQYF.

V is TRBV6-1 and J is TRBJ1-2; TRBD1 is a possible D gene (6 bases). V was clipped by 2 bases and J by 5 bases, with 12 bases between them. Germline CDR1 and CDR2: MNHNS and SASEGT. CDR3 length equals 14 residues. CDR3 DNA: TGTGCCAGCAGTGAACGCAGGGGAGAGTATGGCTACACCTTC. Protein: CASSERRGEYGYTF.

The rearrangement joins TRBV6-1 to TRBJ1-1, with D uncertain. Germline lookup yields CDR1 MNHNS and CDR2 SASEGT. This CDR3 has 13 amino acids. With 0 bases removed from V and 10 bases from J, the gap between germline ends came to 12 bases. DNA for the CDR3: TGTGCCAGCAGTGAAGCGCGGGAACGGACAGCTTTCTTT. It is translated as CASSEARERTAFF.

A few counts support this clone. This rearrangement joins TRBV6-1 to TRBJ2-7; 9 positions agree with TRBD1. This CDR3 comprises 15 residues. Germline V CDR1 and CDR2: MNHNS, SASEGT. Unmatched junction bases numbered 4, after V lost 2 bases and J lost 2 bases. The CDR3 is CASSERGQGTYEQYF. CDR3 sequence (DNA): TGTGCCAGCAGTGAACGGGGACAGGGTACCTACGAGCAGTACTTC.

The chain recombines TRBV2 with TRBJ1-4; D unresolved. The V gene lost 3 bases and the J gene lost 6 bases, with 8 bases spanning the gap. This CDR3 is built from 13 residues. CDR1 and CDR2 from the germline V gene are SNHLY and FYNNEI. In nucleotides, the CDR3 is TGTGCCAGCAGTGACGCGGGATATGAAAAACTGTTTTTT. It is translated as CASSDAGYEKLFF. Drawing the rest from reference TRBV2 and TRBJ1-4, the complete variable domain is EPEVTQTPSHQVTQMGQEVILRCVPISNHLYFYWYRQILGQKVEFLVSFYNNEISEKSEIFDDQFSVERPDGSNFTLKIRSTKLEDSAMYFCASSDAGYEKLFFGSGTQLSVL.

This clone was seen only once. The chain carries TRBV5-4 and TRBJ1-2, with a weak D call TRBD1 (6 bases). V lost 7 bases, J lost 6 bases, and 19 bases lay in between. Per the germline V gene, CDR1 is SGHNT and CDR2 is YYREEE (reference sequence). This CDR3 has 14 amino acids. CDR3 nucleotide sequence: TGTGCCAGCCGAATTAGGGGGTGGGAAGATGGCTACACCTTC. This gives the protein CASRIRGWEDGYTF.

V gene TRBV2 combines with J gene TRBJ2-5; TRBD2 agrees at 11 bases. The V and J ends lost 0 bases and 3 bases, in that order; junction bases with no gene match: 6. CDR1 and CDR2 (germline): SNHLY, FYNNEI. There are 17 residues in the CDR3. This chain's CDR3 is CASSEAVSSGGKETQYF. DNA for the CDR3: TGTGCCAGCAGTGAAGCGGTATCTAGCGGGGGGAAAGAGACCCAGTACTTC.

The J gene is TRBJ2-5, the V gene TRBV19; D is undetermined. With 0 bases removed from V and 7 bases from J, the gap between germline ends came to 6 bases. The germline gives CDR1 LNHDA, CDR2 SQIVND (reference sequence). This CDR3 region has 12 residues. CDR3 loop: CASSIDEATQYF. The CDR3, as DNA: TGTGCCAGTAGTATAGATGAAGCGACCCAGTACTTC.

This clone was seen only a few times. The gene calls are TRBV27 and TRBJ1-5, with D possibly matching TRBD1 (6 bases). CDR3 size: 14 residues. Germline CDR1 reads MNHEY; CDR2 reads SMNVEV (reference sequence). Trimming cost V 6 bases and J 6 bases, with 15 bases left between them. DNA of the CDR3: TGTGCCAGCAGCAGAGGGGGGGCACGTCAGCCCCAGCATTTT. Translating gives CASSRGGARQPQHF.

This clone was seen a single time. The rearrangement joins TRBV5-1 to TRBJ1-1; 8 positions agree with TRBD1. The CDR3 consists of 14 residues. Looked up from germline, CDR1 is SGHRS and CDR2 is YFSETQ. The trim removed 2 bases at V and 6 bases at J, leaving 6 bases unmatched. CDR3 protein: CASSLTGGSPEAFF. Written as DNA, the CDR3 is TGCGCCAGCAGCTTAACAGGGGGTAGCCCTGAAGCTTTCTTT.

This clone was seen only once. The gene calls are TRBV15 and TRBJ1-2; TRBD1 matches at 8 bases. J was trimmed by 7 bases and V by 1 base; bases with no gene match: 5. The CDR3 consists of 14 residues. Germline V CDR1 and CDR2: LNHNV, YYDKDF (reference sequence). CDR3 sequence: CATSRGQGAGGYTF. CDR3 sequence (DNA): TGTGCCACCAGCAGAGGGCAGGGGGCGGGTGGCTACACCTTC.

The chain has TRBV30 and TRBJ1-2, with TRBD1 matching 9 bases. After removal of 2 bases from V and 4 bases from J, the junction contained 2 bases not matched to a gene. This CDR3 has 13 residues. Germline CDR1 reads GTSNPN; CDR2 reads SVGIG (reference sequence). This CDR3 is CAWSTGGPYGYTF. CDR3 coding DNA: TGTGCCTGGAGTACAGGGGGCCCCTATGGCTACACCTTC.

The V call is TRBV19, the J call TRBJ1-2, with 10 bases fitting TRBD1. The CDR3 runs to 18 residues. Germline CDR1 is LNHDA and CDR2 is SQIVND (reference sequence). The V gene end was trimmed by 3 bases and the J gene end by 2 bases; junction bases not matched to a gene: 12. The chain's CDR3 is CASSMESGTGALNYGYTF. DNA for the CDR3: TGTGCCAGTAGTATGGAATCCGGGACAGGGGCACTAAACTATGGCTACACCTTC.

V gene TRBV4-2 combines with J gene TRBJ2-2; D not resolved. The CDR3 extends over 16 amino acids. Trimming removed 0 bases at V and 5 bases at J, with 13 bases between. Germline V gives CDR1 LGHNA, CDR2 YNFKEQ. CDR3 nucleotide sequence: TGTGCCAGCAGCCAAGATTTGGTCAGTAAGACCGGGGAGCTGTTTTTT. Encoded protein: CASSQDLVSKTGELFF.

V and J are TRBV5-4 and TRBJ1-1; 9 bases fit TRBD1. The V gene end was trimmed by 4 bases and the J gene end by 3 bases; junction bases not matched to a gene: 4. Germline lookup yields CDR1 SGHNT and CDR2 YYREEE (reference sequence). CDR3 size: 14 residues. For the CDR3, the DNA is TGTGCCAGCAGCCCCGGGGACAGGGACACTGAAGCTTTCTTT. Protein sequence: CASSPGDRDTEAFF.

This chain links TRBV12-5 with TRBJ1-2, with D uncertain. The germline V gene has CDR1 LGHNT and CDR2 FRNRAP. V was trimmed by 7 bases and J by 5 bases, leaving 20 bases between them. The CDR3 is 15 amino acids. The CDR3 protein is CASALPGGSQYGYTF. The CDR3 DNA is TGTGCTAGTGCCCTTCCGGGAGGTTCCCAGTATGGCTACACCTTC. Together with reference TRBV12-5 and TRBJ1-2, the CDR3 gives the full variable domain: DARVTQTPRHKVTEMGQEVTMRCQPILGHNTVFWYRQTMMQGLELLAYFRNRAPLDDSGMPKDRFSAEMPDATLATLKIQPSEPRDSAVYFCASALPGGSQYGYTFGSGTRLTVV.

This chain joins TRBV29-1 and TRBJ2-5, with D unclear. There are 15 residues in the CDR3. With 6 bases removed from V and 2 bases from J, the gap between germline ends came to 19 bases. CDR1 SQVTM and CDR2 ANQGSEA come from the germline V gene. The CDR3 reads CSVGGVGFGQETQYF. DNA for the CDR3: TGCAGCGTGGGTGGAGTGGGTTTCGGTCAAGAGACCCAGTACTTC. Based on the CDR3 plus reference TRBV29-1 and TRBJ2-5, the full variable domain is SAVISQKPSRDICQRGTSLTIQCQVDSQVTMMFWYRQQPGQSLTLIATANQGSEATYESGFVIDKFPISRPNLTFSTLTVSNMSPEDSSIYLCSVGGVGFGQETQYFGPGTRLLVL.

The chain has TRBV30 and TRBJ1-1; no firm D call. V was trimmed by 0 bases and J by 4 bases, leaving 18 bases between them. The CDR3 runs 16 residues. The germline gives CDR1 GTSNPN, CDR2 SVGIG (reference sequence). The CDR3 nucleotides read TGTGCCTGGAGTGTACTTCGCCAGGCGGGCGGCACTGAAGCTTTCTTT. This encodes CAWSVLRQAGGTEAFF.

This clone was observed a handful of times. The chain joins TRBV19 to TRBJ2-1, with D hard to call. The germline gives CDR1 LNHDA, CDR2 SQIVND (reference sequence). This CDR3 has 16 amino acids. V lost 4 bases and J lost 3, with 16 bases in between. The CDR3: CASSKRSNRVYNEQFF. The CDR3 region has the DNA TGTGCCAGTAGTAAGCGCTCAAATCGGGTCTACAATGAGCAGTTCTTC.

The V gene is TRBV4-3, the J gene TRBJ2-2, with D possibly matching TRBD2 (6 bases). Per germline, CDR1 LGHNA and CDR2 YSLEER. The CDR3 loop spans 17 amino acids. Trimming cost V 0 bases and J 1 base, with 12 bases left between them. The CDR3 sequence: CASSQDLSGWNTGELFF. CDR3 DNA sequence: TGCGCCAGCAGCCAAGATCTAAGCGGGTGGAACACCGGGGAGCTGTTTTTT.

The chain uses TRBV7-2 and TRBJ1-5; 9 bases align to TRBD1. The length of the CDR3 is 16 residues. Germline V gene data show CDR1 as SGHTA and CDR2 as FQGNSA. With 2 bases clipped from V and 5 bases from J, the junction kept 7 bases outside the gene matches. The CDR3 coding sequence is TGTGCCAGCAGCTTAATGGGACAGGGTTCCCATCAGCCCCAGCATTTT. Translating it yields CASSLMGQGSHQPQHF.